Following are 5 T cell receptor beta chains from one sample sequenced in a study of T cell responses to AZD1222 COVID-19 vaccine. Only in-frame clones appear in the TCRdb table, and some are missing; sequencing was by immunoSEQ multiplex PCR. The sample has under 150,000 clones, about 91% seen once. The material sequenced was peripheral blood, taken 28 days after the second AZD1222 dose. The receptors derive from an adult who received the AZD1222 COVID-19 vaccine.

CDR3 protein: CASSLGTGLYGYTF. DNA for the CDR3: TGTGCCAGCAGCCTCGGGACAGGTCTCTATGGCTACACCTTC. This chain links TRBV7-9 with TRBJ1-2; 8 bases are a match to TRBD1. The CDR3 is 14 residues long. V trimming: 5 bases; J trimming: 4 bases; junction bases outside the gene matches: 6. The germline V gene encodes CDR1 SEHNR and CDR2 FQNEAQ (reference sequence).

The chain is built from TRBV9 and TRBJ1-4; TRBD1 aligns across 8 bases. This CDR3 region has 15 residues. CDR1 SGDLS and CDR2 YYNGEE come from the germline V gene. The ends lost 0 bases at V and 8 bases at J; junction bases unmatched: 6. The CDR3 bases are TGTGCCAGCAGCGTAGAGGACAGGGTTATCGAAAAACTGTTTTTT. It encodes CASSVEDRVIEKLFF.

The gene calls are TRBV6-5 and TRBJ1-2; D is unresolved. From germline, CDR1 is MNHEY and CDR2 SVGAGI. V was clipped by 7 bases and J by 5 bases, with 11 bases between them. This CDR3 has 12 amino acids. CDR3 nucleotide sequence: TGTGCCAGCAAAGCCACTCCATATGGCTACACCTTC. It translates to CASKATPYGYTF.

The chain combines TRBV5-5 with TRBJ1-2, with D possibly TRBD1 on 6 matching bases. The V end was cut by 4 bases, the J end by 6 bases, with 16 bases between. Germline V CDR1 and CDR2: SGHKS, YYEKEE (reference sequence). The CDR3 runs to 14 residues. This chain's CDR3 is CASSLQGFYNGYTF. CDR3 nucleotide sequence: TGTGCCAGCAGCCTGCAGGGGTTTTATAATGGCTACACCTTC.

The CDR3 DNA reads TGTGCCAGCAGCTTTAACTGGGACATCACCGGGGAGCTGTTTTTT. It yields the protein CASSFNWDITGELFF. J is TRBJ2-2 and V is TRBV13; a weak D match, TRBD1 (6 bases). Germline V gene sequence: CDR1 PRHDT, CDR2 FYEKMQ (reference sequence). The CDR3 loop spans 15 amino acids. The germline V and J ends were trimmed by 3 bases and 4 bases, with 12 bases remaining between them.